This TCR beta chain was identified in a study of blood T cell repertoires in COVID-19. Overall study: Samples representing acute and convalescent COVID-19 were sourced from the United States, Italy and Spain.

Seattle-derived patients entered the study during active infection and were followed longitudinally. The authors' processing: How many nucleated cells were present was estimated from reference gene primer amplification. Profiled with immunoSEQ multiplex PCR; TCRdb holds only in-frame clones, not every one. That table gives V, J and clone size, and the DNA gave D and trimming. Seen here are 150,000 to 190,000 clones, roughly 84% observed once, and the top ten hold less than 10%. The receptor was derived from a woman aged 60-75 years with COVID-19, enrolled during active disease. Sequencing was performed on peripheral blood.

The CDR3 here is CASSQGQGVLNEKLFF. CDR3 bases: TGTGCCAGCAGCCAGGGACAGGGGGTTCTTAATGAAAAACTGTTTTTT. This rearrangement joins TRBV3-1 (or the pseudogene TRBV3-2) to TRBJ1-4; 11 positions match TRBD1. Germline loops: CDR1 LGHDT, CDR2 YNNKEL (reference sequence). Losses at the gene ends were 3 bases for V and 4 bases for J; bases not matched to a gene: 4. There are 16 residues in the CDR3.